These 16 T cell receptor beta chains share one sample of origin, sequenced in a study of T cell responses to AZD1222 COVID-19 vaccine. This table comes from immunoSEQ multiplex PCR, and its TCRdb copy is limited to in-frame clones, with some not included. In the table there are approximately 52,000 clones, roughly 87% of which are singletons. The sequencing here drew on peripheral blood, taken 28 days after the second AZD1222 dose. The receptor set was obtained from an adult who received the AZD1222 COVID-19 vaccine.

The V call is TRBV5-8, the J call TRBJ1-2, with 9 bases that match TRBD1. J lost 5 bases, V lost 4 bases, and 15 bases had no gene match. The germline gives CDR1 SGHTS, CDR2 YDEGEE. This CDR3 has 17 amino acids. CDR3 in amino acids: CASSPGTGRLTGYGYTF. The CDR3 DNA follows: TGTGCCAGCAGCCCCGGGACAGGGAGGTTAACGGGATATGGCTACACCTTC.

The J gene is TRBJ1-2, the V gene TRBV30, with unresolved D. The CDR3 has 12 amino acids. V was clipped by 2 bases and J by 2 bases, with 6 bases between them. CDR1 is GTSNPN, CDR2 SVGIG, per germline (reference sequence). CDR3 sequence: CAWSSGNYGYTF. The DNA of the CDR3 is TGTGCCTGGAGTTCGGGAAACTATGGCTACACCTTC.

This chain links TRBV7-2 with TRBJ1-2; 7 positions agree with TRBD1. Germline CDR1 is SGHTA and CDR2 is FQGNSA. V dropped 1 base and J dropped 8; count of bases not matched to a gene: 10. CDR3 length equals 15 residues. The CDR3 loop reads CASSLEGTATGGYTF. CDR3 nucleotides: TGTGCCAGCAGCTTAGAAGGGACAGCCACGGGGGGCTACACCTTC.

The gene calls are TRBV19 and TRBJ2-1; 7 bases are a match to TRBD2. J was trimmed by 13 bases and V by 6 bases; bases with no gene match: 15. Germline V CDR1 and CDR2: LNHDA, SQIVND (reference sequence). The CDR3 consists of 14 residues. In DNA, the CDR3 is TGTGCCAGTAGAACGGCTGGGCAGGGAGGGAGTCAGTTCTTC. Its protein product is CASRTAGQGGSQFF.

The chain has TRBV7-8 and TRBJ2-5; D uncertain. CDR3 length: 13 amino acids. Trimming took 5 bases from V and 5 from J, leaving 12 bases between them. CDR1 is SGHVS and CDR2 is FQNEAQ in the germline V gene. CDR3: CASSPLSGETQYF. The CDR3 region has the DNA TGTGCCAGCAGCCCCTTATCCGGGGAGACCCAGTACTTC.

The chain combines TRBV19 with TRBJ1-4; D unclear. There are 13 residues in the CDR3. Germline V gene lookup returns CDR1 LNHDA and CDR2 SQIVND (reference sequence). V lost 3 bases and J 5 bases, leaving 7 bases between the germline ends. The CDR3 nucleotides read TGTGCCAGTAGTATTTTACAGAATGAAAAACTGTTTTTT. It yields the protein CASSILQNEKLFF.

The J gene is TRBJ1-1, the V gene TRBV27, with TRBD1 matching over 7 bases. The CDR3 extends over 17 amino acids. V was clipped by 2 bases and J by 0 bases; unmatched bases: 9. CDR1 MNHEY and CDR2 SMNVEV come from the germline V gene (reference sequence). The CDR3 loop reads CASSLLGTASMNTEAFF. CDR3 in DNA: TGTGCCAGCAGTTTACTCGGGACAGCGTCAATGAACACTGAAGCTTTCTTT.

The genes are TRBV28 and TRBJ2-4; a possible D gene is TRBD1 (6 bases). This CDR3 has 15 amino acids. Germline V gene sequence: CDR1 MDHEN, CDR2 SYDVKM. V gave up 5 bases and J gave up 4 bases, with 15 bases separating them. The CDR3 DNA follows: TGTGCCAGCAGTCCCCCCGGACAGCAAAAAAACATTCAGTACTTC. It yields the protein CASSPPGQQKNIQYF. The whole variable domain, filled in from reference TRBV28 and TRBJ2-4, reads DVKVTQSSRYLVKRTGEKVFLECVQDMDHENMFWYRQDPGLGLRLIYFSYDVKMKEKGDIPEGYSVSREKKERFSLILESASTNQTSMYLCASSPPGQQKNIQYFGAGTRLSVL.

This chain links TRBV7-9 with TRBJ2-3; D uncertain. The CDR3 has 16 amino acids. V lost 6 bases and J lost 0, with 16 bases in between. Germline CDR1 SEHNR, CDR2 FQNEAQ (reference sequence). Here the CDR3 reads CASRRSSDASTDTQYF. The CDR3 DNA follows: TGTGCCAGCAGGCGAAGTAGTGACGCTAGCACAGATACGCAGTATTTT.

The chain has TRBV9 and TRBJ1-3; the D is unclear. There are 15 residues in the CDR3. The germline CDR1 and CDR2 sequences are SGDLS and YYNGEE. Trimming pared 4 bases from V and 2 bases from J, leaving 13 bases between. Here the CDR3 reads CASSSQADPGNTIYF. CDR3 coding DNA: TGTGCCAGCAGCTCGCAGGCGGACCCTGGAAACACCATATATTTT.

As for this clone: One end of the junction does not line up with germline, which may come from a read error. CDR3 DNA sequence: TGTGCTAGCAGCCAAGGGACTAGCGGGAGTGGGACCCAGTACTTC. This encodes CASSQGTSGSGTQYF. The rearrangement links TRBV7-7 to TRBJ2-5; 14 bases line up with TRBD2. This CDR3 has 15 amino acids. Germline CDR1 is SSHAT and CDR2 is FNYEAQ (reference sequence).

This clone was recorded only once. The chain has TRBV3-1 (or the pseudogene TRBV3-2) and TRBJ2-3; D ambiguous. The CDR3 has 15 amino acids. The V end was cut by 0 bases, the J end by 2 bases, with 9 bases between. Per the germline V gene, CDR1 is LGHDT and CDR2 is YNNKEL (reference sequence). The CDR3 DNA is TGTGCCAGCAGCCAAGACGGGCAGCCCACAGATACGCAGTATTTT. Translation gives CASSQDGQPTDTQYF.

This chain connects TRBV27 to TRBJ1-4, with D unresolved. The CDR3 is 13 residues long. The germline V and J ends were trimmed by 6 bases and 4 bases, with 9 bases remaining between them. Germline V CDR1 and CDR2: MNHEY, SMNVEV (reference sequence). The DNA of the CDR3 is TGTGCCAGCAGCCCTCGGAATAATGAAAAACTGTTTTTT. Protein sequence: CASSPRNNEKLFF.

J is TRBJ2-7 and V is TRBV11-2, with 9 bases identical to TRBD1. With V trimmed by 5 bases and J by 1 base, 9 bases remained unmatched. Germline-derived CDR1 and CDR2 are SGHAT and FQNNGV. There are 16 residues in the CDR3. DNA for the CDR3: TGTGCCAGCAGCCCAATAGGCGGACAGGGGTCCTACGAGCAGTACTTC. Amino acids: CASSPIGGQGSYEQYF. The full variable domain, completed using reference TRBV11-2 and TRBJ2-7, is EAGVAQSPRYKIIEKRQSVAFWCNPISGHATLYWYQQILGQGPKLLIQFQNNGVVDDSQLPKDRFSAERLKGVDSTLKIQPAKLEDSAVYLCASSPIGGQGSYEQYFGPGTRLTVT.

This clone appeared once. The J gene is TRBJ2-1, the V gene TRBV5-1, with TRBD2 matching over 7 bases. The germline gives CDR1 SGHRS, CDR2 YFSETQ. With 4 bases clipped from V and 12 bases from J, the junction kept 22 bases outside the gene matches. CDR3 length: 17 amino acids. CDR3 loop: CASSARDYLPQSEGQFF. The CDR3 coding sequence is TGCGCCAGCAGCGCCCGGGACTATCTCCCACAAAGTGAGGGGCAGTTCTTC.

The chain carries TRBV7-6 and TRBJ2-3, with 10 bases lining up with TRBD2. Germline V gives CDR1 SGHVS, CDR2 FNYEAQ. V shed 1 base, J shed 3 bases, and the junction held 4 bases outside the gene matches. The CDR3 contains 16 residues. CDR3: CASSLGASGRTDTQYF. CDR3 DNA: TGTGCCAGCAGCTTAGGGGCTAGCGGGAGAACAGATACGCAGTATTTT.